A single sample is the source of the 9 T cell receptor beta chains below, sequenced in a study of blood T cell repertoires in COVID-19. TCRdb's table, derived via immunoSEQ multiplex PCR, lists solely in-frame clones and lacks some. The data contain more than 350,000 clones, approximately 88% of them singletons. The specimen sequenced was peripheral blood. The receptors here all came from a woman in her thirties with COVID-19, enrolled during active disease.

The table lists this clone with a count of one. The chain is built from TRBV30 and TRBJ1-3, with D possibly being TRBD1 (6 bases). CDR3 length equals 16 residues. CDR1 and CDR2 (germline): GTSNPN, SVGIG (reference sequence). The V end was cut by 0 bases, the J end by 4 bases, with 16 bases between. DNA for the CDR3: TGTGCCTGGAGTGTACTTGGCAGGGGTTTCGGAAACACCATATATTTT. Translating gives CAWSVLGRGFGNTIYF.

CDR3 sequence (DNA): TGTGCCAGCAGTGGGACTAGACAGGGCACAGATACGCAGTATTTT. Amino acid sequence: CASSGTRQGTDTQYF. The rearrangement links TRBV2 to TRBJ2-3, with D possibly TRBD2 on 7 matching bases. V shed 4 bases and J shed 1 base, with 12 bases lying between them. CDR1 is SNHLY, CDR2 FYNNEI, per germline. The CDR3 runs 15 residues.

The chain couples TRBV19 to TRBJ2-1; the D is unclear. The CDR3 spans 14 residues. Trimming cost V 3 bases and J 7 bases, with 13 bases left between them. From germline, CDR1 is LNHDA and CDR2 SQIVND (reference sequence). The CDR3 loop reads CASSMLEQYNEQFF. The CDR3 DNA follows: TGTGCCAGTAGTATGCTCGAACAATATAATGAGCAGTTCTTC.

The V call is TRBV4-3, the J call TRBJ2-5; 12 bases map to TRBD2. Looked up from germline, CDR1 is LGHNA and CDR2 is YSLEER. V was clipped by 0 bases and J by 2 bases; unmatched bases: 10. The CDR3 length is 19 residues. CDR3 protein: CASSQDRGLAGTAQETQYF. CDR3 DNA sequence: TGCGCCAGCAGCCAAGATCGGGGACTAGCGGGCACCGCGCAAGAGACCCAGTACTTC.

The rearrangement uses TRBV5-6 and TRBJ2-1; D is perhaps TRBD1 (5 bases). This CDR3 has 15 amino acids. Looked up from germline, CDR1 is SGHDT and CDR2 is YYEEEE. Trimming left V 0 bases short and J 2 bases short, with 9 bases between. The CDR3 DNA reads TGTGCCAGCAGCTTGGAGGGCAGGGCCTACAATGAGCAGTTCTTC. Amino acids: CASSLEGRAYNEQFF.

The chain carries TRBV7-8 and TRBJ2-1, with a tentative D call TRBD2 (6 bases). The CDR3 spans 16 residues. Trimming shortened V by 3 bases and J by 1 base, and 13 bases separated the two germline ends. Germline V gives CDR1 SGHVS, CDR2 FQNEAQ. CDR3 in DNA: TGTGCCAGCAGCTTTCTGGGGGGTGGATCCTACAATGAGCAGTTCTTC. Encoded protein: CASSFLGGGSYNEQFF.

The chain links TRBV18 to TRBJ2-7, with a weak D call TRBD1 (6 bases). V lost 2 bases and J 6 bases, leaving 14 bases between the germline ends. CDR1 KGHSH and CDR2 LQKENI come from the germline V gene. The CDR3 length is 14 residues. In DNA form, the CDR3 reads TGTGCCAGCTCACCAGCACAGGGTTCCATCGAGCAGTACTTC. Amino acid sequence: CASSPAQGSIEQYF.

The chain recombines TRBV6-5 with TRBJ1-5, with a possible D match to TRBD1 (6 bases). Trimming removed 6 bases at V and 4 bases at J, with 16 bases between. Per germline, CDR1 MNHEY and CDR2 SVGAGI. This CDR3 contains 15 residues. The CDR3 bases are TGTGCCAGCAGCCTAAGCTACAGGGAGAATCAGCCCCAGCATTTT. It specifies CASSLSYRENQPQHF.

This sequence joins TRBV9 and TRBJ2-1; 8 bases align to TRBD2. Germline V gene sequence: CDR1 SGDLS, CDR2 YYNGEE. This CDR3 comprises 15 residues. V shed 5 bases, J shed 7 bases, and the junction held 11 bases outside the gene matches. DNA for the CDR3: TGTGCCAGCAGTGCACTAGCGGACTTGTTTAATGAGCAGTTCTTC. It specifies CASSALADLFNEQFF.